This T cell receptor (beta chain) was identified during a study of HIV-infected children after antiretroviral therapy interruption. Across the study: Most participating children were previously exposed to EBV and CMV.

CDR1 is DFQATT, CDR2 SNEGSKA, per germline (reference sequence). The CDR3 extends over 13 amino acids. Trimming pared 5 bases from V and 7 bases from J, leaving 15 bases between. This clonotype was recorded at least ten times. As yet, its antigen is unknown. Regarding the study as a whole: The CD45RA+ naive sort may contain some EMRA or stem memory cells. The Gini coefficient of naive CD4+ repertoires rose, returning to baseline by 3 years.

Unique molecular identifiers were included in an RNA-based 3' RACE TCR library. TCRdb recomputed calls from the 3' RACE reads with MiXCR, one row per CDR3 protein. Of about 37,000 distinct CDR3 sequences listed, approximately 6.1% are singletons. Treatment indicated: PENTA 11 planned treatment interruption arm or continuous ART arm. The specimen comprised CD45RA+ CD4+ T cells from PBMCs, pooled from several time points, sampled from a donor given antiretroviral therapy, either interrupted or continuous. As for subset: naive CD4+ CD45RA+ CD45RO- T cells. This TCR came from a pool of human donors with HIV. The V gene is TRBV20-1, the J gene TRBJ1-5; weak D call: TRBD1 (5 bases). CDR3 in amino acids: CSALREVGQPQHF. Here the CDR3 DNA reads TGCAGTGCTCTCAGGGAAGTTGGGCAGCCCCAGCATTTT.